This T cell receptor delta chain comes out of a study of Vδ1+ human thymocytes (dated by TCRdb to about 2018). Regarding the study in general: The study characterised mRNA-level TRG and TRD CDR3 repertoires of highly purified Vdelta1+ thymocytes from young children as a data resource. The multiplex-based CDR3 amplicon strategy had previously been validated against 5'RACE-based CDR3 amplicon generation methods. Points the paper makes about the study in general: Unlike the oligoclonal repertoires in peripheral blood, the thymic TRG and TRD repertoires appeared highly polyclonal, with Gaussian CDR3 length distributions. Although sort purity was high, about 20% of thymic TRD sequences were Vdelta2 (with a few Vdelta3), in contrast to the peripheral blood Vdelta1+ controls. Because unexpected Vdelta2 sequences could lead to misinterpretation of bulk repertoire data, the authors recommended using highly purified populations and single-cell validation. Donors shared many TRG clonotypes (up to roughly 6.9x10^3), but TRD repertoires were essentially private, with at most 120 shared. Because no clustering by age or sex was seen, donors were not stratified by age or sex in the analyses.

Thymic samples were depleted of alphabeta T cells, then CD3+ TCRVdelta1+ TCRVdelta2- thymocytes were FACS-sorted. The purity of the sorted Vdelta1+ thymocytes was between 98% and 99.6%. Thymic specimens were obtained from several paediatric patients, aged from roughly 5 days to 15 months, who were undergoing corrective cardiac surgery. After the thymic tissue was dispersed, mononuclear cells were isolated using a Histopaque-1077 density gradient. Staining used anti-TCRVdelta1 clone TS8.2, anti-TCRVdelta2 clone B6, anti-CD3 clone HIT3a and anti-TCRalphabeta clone IP26 antibodies. RNA was extracted with the RNeasy mini kit and reverse transcribed using Superscript III. To generate the CDR3 amplicons, a multiplex PCR was run using pooled V-gene forward primers together with a constant-region reverse primer that carried Illumina adaptor overhangs. After gel purification, amplicons were indexed with Nextera index primers over roughly 8 extra PCR cycles and were then purified with AMPure XP beads. Sequencing of the libraries was done on an Illumina MiSeq using paired-end 250 bp reads, dual indexing and a roughly 20% PhiX spike-in. On the authors' methods: Reads were quality checked with FastQC, and TRG read pairs were merged with ea-utils fastq-join. Annotation of sequences was performed with IMGT/HighV-QUEST, only productive sequences with unambiguous V-gene assignment were retained, and clonotypes were defined by identical CDR3 sequence. For downstream analysis, VDJtools 1.1.1, tcR 2.2.3, Treemap and vegan Shannon diversity in R 3.4.4 were used. After TCRdb called clones again from the public reads with CATT, rows with identical DNA were merged. TCRdb assigned the V and J calls; the authors' analysis was not used. This sample is represented by about 50,000 delta-chain clones; about 15% of them were singletons. Together, the top ten hold 0.3% to 0.45% of the sample.

V is cut back by 1 base and J by 0 bases, with 23 bases in the junction unmatched. Sequences TSWWSYY (CDR1) and QGS (CDR2) are obtained from the germline V gene. The CDR3 contains 22 residues, cysteine and phenylalanine counted. Here the CDR3 DNA is all that survives: 66 bases in frame from base 1. This clone was counted only a few times. Its antigen specificity is not known. No base quality information exists; no much larger clone differs at one position. The rearrangement combines TRDV1 with TRDJ1, with 7 middle bases fitting TRDD3. Sequenced sample: Vdelta1+ gamma-delta thymocytes from the thymus. The label giving this sample's cell subset or site can be read as: FACS-sorted CD3+ TCRalphabeta- TCRVdelta1+ TCRVdelta2- thymocytes. This receptor was identified in a girl under three years old who had congenital heart surgery. The sequenced DNA: TGTGCTCTTGGGGAACCATATTTAGGCGTCCAGGGGATATTAGGGTACACCGATAAACTCATCTTT. This is translated as CALGEPYLGVQGILGYTDKLIF.